This TCR beta chain was sequenced in a study of metastatic and nonmetastatic thyroid tumors. The wider study: From malignant and benign thyroid patients, repertoires in blood and in tumor or nodule tissue were compared. Study findings and constraints: Patients with malignant thyroid tumors reportedly had significantly higher TCR beta diversity than those with benign nodules, in blood and tumor.

Germline V gene sequence: CDR1 MNHNS, CDR2 SASEGT. V dropped 4 bases and J dropped 1 base, with 7 bases sitting between them. CDR3 length: 13 residues. As handled by the study authors: Between-group CDR3 differences, defined by clinicopathological status, yielded a distant-metastasis classifier for papillary thyroid cancer. TCRdb re-called clones via MiXCR from the PCR reads. The V and J calls follow TCRdb's processing rather than the paper's. The profile shows about 69,000 clones, 13% to 15% of them singletons. This clone has at least ten counts. The antigen remains undetermined. No treatment of any kind had been given to any patient before thyroid surgery.

The material sequenced was blood. This chain uses TRBV6-1 with TRBJ1-1; the D gene is possibly TRBD1 (5 bases). The receptor was isolated from a male donor with papillary thyroid cancer or a benign thyroid nodule (not recorded which). Some clones in this sample may be carry-over from other donors' samples. CDR3 region: CASSVQGNTEAFF. Here the CDR3 DNA reads TGTGCCAGCAGTGTCCAGGGGAACACTGAAGCTTTCTTT.